These T cell receptor beta chains were read from a single sample in a study of blood T cell repertoires in COVID-19. Produced via immunoSEQ multiplex PCR; TCRdb's table is partial and in-frame only. Here the sample spans around 380,000 clones, around 87% being singletons. Material: PBMCs or T cells enriched from blood (not recorded which). The source of these receptors is a man aged 25 to 40 who had recovered from COVID-19. Both conserved end residues are part of each CDR3. The D gene is left open where the match is weak. The size entry is marked missing in some rows and otherwise reads once, few, many or a size class.

cdr3_length: 15; j_call: TRBJ1-3; clone_size: -; v_call: TRBV7-9; d_call: -; cdr3_nt: TGTGCCAGCAGCCGGGGGAGATCATCTGGAAACACCATATATTTT; cdr3_aa: CASSRGRSSGNTIYF
cdr3_length: 16; j_call: TRBJ2-2; clone_size: once; v_call: TRBV11-3; d_call: TRBD2; cdr3_nt: TGTGCCAGCTCACTCGGACTAGCGGGGGGGTCCGGGGAGCTGTTTTTT; cdr3_aa: CASSLGLAGGSGELFF
cdr3_length: 15; j_call: TRBJ2-7; clone_size: -; v_call: TRBV19; d_call: TRBD1; cdr3_nt: TGTGCCAGTAGTACCCGACAGGGGGCATACTACGAGCAGTACTTC; cdr3_aa: CASSTRQGAYYEQYF
cdr3_length: 14; j_call: TRBJ1-2; clone_size: -; v_call: TRBV9; d_call: TRBD1; cdr3_nt: TGTGCCAGCAGCCCGGGGACAGGGTTCTATGGCTACACCTTC; cdr3_aa: CASSPGTGFYGYTF
cdr3_length: 13; j_call: TRBJ2-1; clone_size: -; v_call: TRBV27; d_call: TRBD1; cdr3_nt: TGTGCCAGCCAAAGACAGGGCCGGGGTGAGCAGTTCTTC; cdr3_aa: CASQRQGRGEQFF
cdr3_length: 13; j_call: TRBJ2-3; clone_size: once; v_call: TRBV12-3/TRBV12-4; d_call: -; cdr3_nt: TGTGCCAGTTCCGGGGGTTACACAGATACGCAGTATTTT; cdr3_aa: CASSGGYTDTQYF
cdr3_length: 13; j_call: TRBJ1-1; clone_size: -; v_call: TRBV27; d_call: -; cdr3_nt: TGTGCCAGCAGATCGAAACAGAACACTGAAGCTTTCTTT; cdr3_aa: CASRSKQNTEAFF
cdr3_length: 16; j_call: TRBJ2-2; clone_size: -; v_call: TRBV12-5; d_call: TRBD1; cdr3_nt: TGTGCTAGTGGTTCCGGGACAGCGGTTTACACCGGGGAGCTGTTTTTT; cdr3_aa: CASGSGTAVYTGELFF
cdr3_length: 16; j_call: TRBJ2-5; clone_size: -; v_call: TRBV4-3; d_call: TRBD1; cdr3_nt: TGCGCCAGCAGCCAATCGATATCGACAGGGTTCGAGACCCAGTACTTC; cdr3_aa: CASSQSISTGFETQYF
cdr3_length: 16; j_call: TRBJ2-3; clone_size: -; v_call: TRBV7-2; d_call: -; cdr3_nt: TGTGCCAGCAGCTTAGACTTGACTTCTAGCACAGATACGCAGTATTTT; cdr3_aa: CASSLDLTSSTDTQYF
cdr3_length: 14; j_call: TRBJ1-1; clone_size: -; v_call: TRBV5-1; d_call: TRBD1; cdr3_nt: TGCGCCAGCAGCCTGGGACAGCGGAACACTGAAGCTTTCTTT; cdr3_aa: CASSLGQRNTEAFF
cdr3_length: 13; j_call: TRBJ2-1; clone_size: -; v_call: TRBV2; d_call: TRBD1; cdr3_nt: TGTGCCAGCAGGAGGACAGGGGACAATGAGCAGTTCTTC; cdr3_aa: CASRRTGDNEQFF
cdr3_length: 17; j_call: TRBJ1-5; clone_size: -; v_call: TRBV7-2; d_call: -; cdr3_nt: TGTGCCAGCAGTCTATTTGCAGGGGCAGGAAGCAATCAGCCCCAGCATTTT; cdr3_aa: CASSLFAGAGSNQPQHF
cdr3_length: 15; j_call: TRBJ2-1; clone_size: -; v_call: TRBV7-2; d_call: TRBD2; cdr3_nt: TGTGCCAGCAGCTTAGGTAGCGGGGGGGCCGGTGAGCAGTTCTTC; cdr3_aa: CASSLGSGGAGEQFF
cdr3_length: 13; j_call: TRBJ1-6; clone_size: -; v_call: TRBV6-5; d_call: -; cdr3_nt: TGTGCCAGCAGCCCCCACCTAGATTCACCCCTCCACTTT; cdr3_aa: CASSPHLDSPLHF